A single sample gave rise to the 31 T cell receptor beta chains below, sequenced in a study of CD8+ T cells in alopecia areata. As the sequencing template, cDNA was produced by extracting RNA and reverse transcribing it. Sequenced by immunoSEQ multiplex PCR; TCRdb stores in-frame clones only, minus some. The table lists under 200,000 clones, 60% to 75% of them singletons. Described treatment: oral pan-JAK inhibitor, 5-10 mg twice daily. The sequencing used CD4+ T cells sorted from blood, collected at week 24, from a patient treated with tofacitinib. Receptor source: a human donor with alopecia areata.

This clone has more than one count but fewer than ten. The gene calls are TRBV29-1 and TRBJ2-3; 8 nucleotides align to TRBD2. Germline V CDR1 and CDR2: SQVTM, ANQGSEA. V lost 4 bases and J lost 3; bases outside the gene matches: 12. The length of the CDR3 is 16 residues. The DNA of the CDR3 is TGCAGCGTTGGAGTCGCGGGGGGCCATGGAACAGATACGCAGTATTTT. Amino acids: CSVGVAGGHGTDTQYF.

On this clone itself: An end of the junction does not agree with germline; a read error may underlie this. V usage is TRBV18 and J usage is TRBJ1-1; D is possibly TRBD1 (6 bases). The CDR3 consists of 12 residues. Germline CDR1 reads KGHSH; CDR2 reads LQKENI. Here the CDR3 reads CASSPQGAEAFF. DNA of the CDR3: TGTGCCAGCTCGCCACAGGGAGCTGAAGCTTTCTTT.

This clone has only a few counts. The V call is TRBV5-6, the J call TRBJ1-1; D unresolved. Deletions cut 2 bases from V and 6 bases from J, with 11 bases between. This CDR3 is 13 amino acids long. The V gene's germline CDR1 is SGHDT and CDR2 YYEEEE. CDR3 protein: CASSLVSGSEAFF. For the CDR3, the DNA is TGTGCCAGCAGCTTAGTTTCGGGCTCTGAAGCTTTCTTT.

J is TRBJ1-1 and V is TRBV2; no clear D gene. The CDR3 spans 15 residues. V was shortened by 2 bases and J by 0 bases, with 10 bases between the two germline ends. Per the germline V gene, CDR1 is SNHLY and CDR2 is FYNNEI. The CDR3 DNA sequence: TGTGCCAGCAGTGAACAACGCAGCATGAACACTGAAGCTTTCTTT. Encoded protein: CASSEQRSMNTEAFF.

This clone was found a few times. V is TRBV14 and J is TRBJ1-4, with D perhaps matching TRBD1 (5 bases). The V and J ends lost 2 bases and 10 bases respectively, with 11 bases between them. The CDR3 contains 13 residues. CDR1 and CDR2 from the germline V gene are SGHDN and FVKESK. CDR3 nucleotides: TGTGCCAGCAGCCAAATCGAGAGGGGAAAACTGTTTTTT. This codes for CASSQIERGKLFF.

This chain connects TRBV7-8 to TRBJ1-1, with a weak D call TRBD1 (6 bases). CDR1 and CDR2 (germline): SGHVS, FQNEAQ. V was cut by 3 bases and J by 1 base, with 9 bases left in between. The CDR3 spans 14 residues. CDR3 loop: CASSLTGSNTEAFF. CDR3 bases: TGTGCCAGCAGCTTGACAGGATCGAACACTGAAGCTTTCTTT.

V usage is TRBV29-1 and J usage is TRBJ1-2, with D unresolved. Germline assignment: CDR1 SQVTM and CDR2 ANQGSEA. The CDR3 contains 11 residues. The V and J ends lost 4 bases and 3 bases respectively, with 6 bases between them. The CDR3 here is CSVVRDYGYTF. The CDR3 DNA reads TGCAGCGTTGTTCGGGACTATGGCTACACCTTC.

The chain is built from TRBV4-1 and TRBJ1-6; tentatively, D is TRBD1 (6 bases). CDR1 and CDR2 from the germline V gene are MGHRA and YSYEKL. V lost 4 bases to trimming and J lost 7 bases, with 14 bases between them. The CDR3 has 15 amino acids. CDR3 DNA sequence: TGCGCCAGCAGCCGCGGTACAGGGATGAATTCACCCCTCCACTTT. Translating gives CASSRGTGMNSPLHF.

This chain joins TRBV30 and TRBJ2-7; maybe TRBD1 (6 bases). The CDR3 has 14 amino acids. Per the germline V gene, CDR1 is GTSNPN and CDR2 is SVGIG (reference sequence). Between the trimmed V and J ends, which lost 2 bases and 2 bases, there was a span of 13 bases. CDR3 protein: CAWSKNRVTYEQYF. The CDR3 DNA reads as TGTGCCTGGAGTAAAAACAGGGTAACCTACGAGCAGTACTTC.

This chain links TRBV6-6 with TRBJ1-1; D is ambiguous. The CDR3 runs 14 residues. Trimming removed 1 base at V and 0 bases at J, with 6 bases between. Germline CDR1 is MNHNY and CDR2 is SVGAGI (reference sequence). The CDR3 region is CASSYYGLNTEAFF. In nucleotides, the CDR3 is TGTGCCAGCAGTTACTACGGTTTGAACACTGAAGCTTTCTTT.

V gene TRBV28 combines with J gene TRBJ1-5; D is unresolved. V lost 3 bases to trimming and J lost 7 bases, with 10 bases between them. The CDR3 spans 13 residues. In germline, CDR1 is MDHEN, CDR2 SYDVKM. The CDR3 region is CASSLAVGQPQHF. The DNA of the CDR3 is TGTGCCAGCAGTTTGGCCGTCGGGCAGCCCCAGCATTTT.

This clone showed up many times. The chain joins TRBV6-1 to TRBJ1-2; D remains ambiguous. Trimming stripped 2 bases from V and 13 bases from J, with 5 bases between. The CDR3 spans 9 residues. In germline, CDR1 is MNHNS, CDR2 SASEGT. The CDR3 coding sequence is TGTGCCAGCAGTGAACGTGGCACCTTC. Translated: CASSERGTF.

The genes are TRBV28 and TRBJ2-3; the match to TRBD2 covers 7 bases. This CDR3 is 15 amino acids long. J gave up 0 bases and V 11 bases, and 11 bases lay outside the gene matches. CDR1 is MDHEN and CDR2 is SYDVKM in the germline V gene. For the CDR3, the DNA is TGTGCCGCCCGCGGGAGCGGTACTAGCACAGATACGCAGTATTTT. Translation gives CAARGSGTSTDTQYF. Full variable domain (remainder filled in from reference TRBV28 and TRBJ2-3): DVKVTQSSRYLVKRTGEKVFLECVQDMDHENMFWYRQDPGLGLRLIYFSYDVKMKEKGDIPEGYSVSREKKERFSLILESASTNQTSMYLCAARGSGTSTDTQYFGPGTRLTVL.

The chain recombines TRBV28 with TRBJ1-1; 7 bases agree with TRBD1. CDR1 and CDR2 (germline): MDHEN, SYDVKM. Unmatched junction bases numbered 13, after V lost 3 bases and J lost 9 bases. The CDR3 totals 15 residues. The CDR3 loop is CASSFPRGTARKAFF. The CDR3 DNA sequence: TGTGCCAGCAGTTTCCCCCGGGGGACAGCAAGAAAAGCTTTCTTT.

This clone was seen a few times. J is TRBJ1-6 and V is TRBV7-9, with 9 bases identical to TRBD1. Germline lookup yields CDR1 SEHNR and CDR2 FQNEAQ (reference sequence). J gave up 15 bases and V 5 bases, and 8 bases lay outside the gene matches. This CDR3 has 13 residues. The CDR3 sequence is CASSAEDRGRLHF. CDR3 sequence (DNA): TGTGCCAGCAGCGCCGAGGACAGGGGCCGCCTCCACTTT. Using reference TRBV7-9 and TRBJ1-6 for the parts outside the CDR3, the full variable domain is DTGVSQNPRHKITKRGQNVTFRCDPISEHNRLYWYRQTLGQGPEFLTYFQNEAQLEKSRLLSDRFSAERPKGSFSTLEIQRTEQGDSAMYLCASSAEDRGRLHFGNGTRLTVT.

The chain is built from TRBV30 and TRBJ1-2, with unresolved D. Germline V gene lookup returns CDR1 GTSNPN and CDR2 SVGIG (reference sequence). CDR3 size: 12 residues. Trimming took 6 bases from V and 9 from J, leaving 17 bases between them. The CDR3 here is CACSWMGSSYTF. The DNA for the CDR3 is TGTGCCTGCTCTTGGATGGGGTCTAGCTACACCTTC.

This sequence joins TRBV30 and TRBJ1-4; D remains ambiguous. V was cut by 0 bases and J by 2 bases, with 10 bases left in between. Per the germline V gene, CDR1 is GTSNPN and CDR2 is SVGIG (reference sequence). This CDR3 contains 15 residues. The CDR3 DNA reads TGTGCCTGGAGTGTTGGTACAGCGACTAATGAAAAACTGTTTTTT. Translation: CAWSVGTATNEKLFF.

There are a few counts of this clone. This chain uses TRBV2 with TRBJ1-5; D call uncertain. CDR1 is SNHLY, CDR2 FYNNEI, per germline. The CDR3 totals 14 residues. V lost 4 bases and J 6 bases, leaving 13 bases between the germline ends. This CDR3 reads CASSGLGNRQPQHF. The DNA for the CDR3 is TGTGCCAGCAGTGGGCTAGGCAATCGTCAGCCCCAGCATTTT.

As DNA, the CDR3 is TGTGCCAGCGTAGGGCCCCCGACCCAGTACTTC. Translation: CASVGPPTQYF. The gene calls are TRBV6-1 and TRBJ2-5, with D hard to call. The CDR3 totals 11 residues. CDR1 is MNHNS, CDR2 SASEGT, per germline. Trimming removed 8 bases at V and 7 bases at J, with 11 bases between.

The chain couples TRBV9 to TRBJ2-5, with 8 nucleotides matching TRBD2. CDR1 and CDR2 from the germline V gene are SGDLS and YYNGEE. This CDR3 is built from 15 residues. The trim removed 3 bases at V and 5 bases at J, leaving 9 bases unmatched. CDR3 residues: CASSANSGALETQYF. CDR3 nucleotide sequence: TGTGCCAGCAGCGCGAATAGCGGGGCCCTGGAGACCCAGTACTTC.

V is TRBV30 and J is TRBJ1-5; 9 nucleotides agree with TRBD1. Germline assignment: CDR1 GTSNPN and CDR2 SVGIG (reference sequence). The CDR3 covers 13 residues. Trimming at V came to 3 bases and at J to 6 bases, leaving 3 bases not matched to a gene. The CDR3: CAWRGQGLQPQHF. CDR3 nucleotide sequence: TGTGCCTGGAGGGGACAGGGTCTTCAGCCCCAGCATTTT.

This clone was seen only a few times. Written as DNA, the CDR3 is TGCGCCAGCAGCTTGTTGCCCAGGGGAGGTAGTGAAGCTTTCTTT. Translating gives CASSLLPRGGSEAFF. The V call is TRBV5-1, the J call TRBJ1-1, with a possible D match to TRBD1 (6 bases). Germline CDR1 and CDR2: SGHRS and YFSETQ. Between the trimmed V and J ends, which lost 1 base and 7 bases, there was a span of 17 bases. The CDR3 covers 15 residues.

The chain joins TRBV5-1 to TRBJ1-3, with D unresolved. V was clipped by 3 bases and J by 2 bases, with 12 bases between them. CDR1 and CDR2 (germline): SGHRS, YFSETQ. The CDR3 runs 15 residues. CDR3 protein: CASSWEASAGNTIYF. CDR3 nucleotides: TGCGCCAGCAGCTGGGAAGCCTCGGCTGGAAACACCATATATTTT.

The table lists this clone with a few counts. The chain couples TRBV19 to TRBJ1-1, with D possibly being TRBD1 (6 bases). The CDR3 is made up of 13 amino acids. In germline, CDR1 is LNHDA, CDR2 SQIVND (reference sequence). Between the trimmed V and J ends, which lost 11 bases and 1 base, there was a span of 14 bases. The CDR3 here is CASGQTRNTEAFF. CDR3 DNA sequence: TGTGCCTCTGGACAGACGAGGAACACTGAAGCTTTCTTT.

The chain combines TRBV6-1 with TRBJ1-2; possibly TRBD1 for D (5 bases). This CDR3 has 14 amino acids. Germline CDR1 MNHNS, CDR2 SASEGT. Trimming took off 0 bases at V and 8 bases at J, with 13 bases between the two ends. The CDR3 coding sequence is TGTGCCAGCAGTGAAGCGACCGGGACGATAGGCTACACCTTC. Its translation is CASSEATGTIGYTF.

This chain joins TRBV6-1 and TRBJ1-5, with 9 bases lining up with TRBD1. The CDR3 contains 18 residues. J gave up 2 bases and V 1 base, and 9 bases lay outside the gene matches. In germline, CDR1 is MNHNS, CDR2 SASEGT. As DNA, the CDR3 is TGTGCCAGCAGTGAAGGCCGGGACAGGGTAATTCGCAATCAGCCCCAGCATTTT. Amino acid sequence: CASSEGRDRVIRNQPQHF.

This chain joins TRBV11-2 and TRBJ2-3; D unclear. With 7 bases removed from V and 0 bases from J, the gap between germline ends came to 5 bases. Germline V gives CDR1 SGHAT, CDR2 FQNNGV. This CDR3 has 12 amino acids. CDR3: CASTSSTDTQYF. The CDR3 DNA is TGTGCCAGCACCAGCAGCACAGATACGCAGTATTTT.

The CDR3 protein is CASSQIQGTGELFF. In DNA, the CDR3 is TGTGCCAGCAGCCAGATACAGGGAACCGGGGAGCTGTTTTTT. This chain links TRBV14 with TRBJ2-2, with D maybe TRBD1 (6 bases). There are 14 residues in the CDR3. Trimming removed 3 bases from V and 5 bases from J, with 10 bases in between. The V gene's germline CDR1 is SGHDN and CDR2 FVKESK. The full variable domain, in which reference TRBV14 and TRBJ2-2 provide the parts outside the CDR3, is EAGVTQFPSHSVIEKGQTVTLRCDPISGHDNLYWYRRVMGKEIKFLLHFVKESKQDESGMPNNRFLAERTGGTYSTLKVQPAELEDSGVYFCASSQIQGTGELFFGEGSRLTVL.

V gene TRBV29-1 combines with J gene TRBJ2-1; no clear D gene. Germline loops: CDR1 SQVTM, CDR2 ANQGSEA. Trimming shortened V by 5 bases and J by 0 bases, and 11 bases separated the two germline ends. The CDR3 has 14 residues. CDR3 sequence reads: CSVSPKSSYNEQFF. The CDR3 region has the DNA TGCAGCGTTTCGCCGAAAAGCTCCTACAATGAGCAGTTCTTC.

The gene calls are TRBV30 and TRBJ2-5, with 11 bases identical to TRBD1. Losses at the gene ends were 0 bases for V and 4 bases for J; bases not matched to a gene: 4. CDR1 GTSNPN and CDR2 SVGIG come from the germline V gene (reference sequence). This CDR3 contains 15 residues. The CDR3 protein is CAWSVDGTGGETQYF. CDR3 sequence (DNA): TGTGCCTGGAGTGTAGACGGGACAGGGGGAGAGACCCAGTACTTC.

This clone turned up a few times. The chain is built from TRBV4-2 and TRBJ2-7; possibly TRBD2 for D (5 bases). Trimming pared 4 bases from V and 7 bases from J, leaving 17 bases between. The CDR3 spans 14 residues. Germline CDR1 reads LGHNA; CDR2 reads YNFKEQ. The CDR3, as DNA: TGTGCCAGCAGCCCTCCAGCGAGGGCCGGAGAGCAGTACTTC. Amino acid sequence: CASSPPARAGEQYF.